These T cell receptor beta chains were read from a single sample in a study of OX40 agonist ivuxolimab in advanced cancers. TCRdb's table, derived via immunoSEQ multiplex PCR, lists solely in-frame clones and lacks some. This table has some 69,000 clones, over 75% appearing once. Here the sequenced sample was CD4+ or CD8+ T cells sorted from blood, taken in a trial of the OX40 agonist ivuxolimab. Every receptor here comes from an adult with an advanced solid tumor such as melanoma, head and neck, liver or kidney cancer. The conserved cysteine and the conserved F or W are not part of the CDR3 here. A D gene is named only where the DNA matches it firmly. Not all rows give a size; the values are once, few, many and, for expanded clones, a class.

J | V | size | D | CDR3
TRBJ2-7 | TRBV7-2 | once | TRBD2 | ASSPASGSDEQY
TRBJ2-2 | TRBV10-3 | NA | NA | AISEVATTGELF
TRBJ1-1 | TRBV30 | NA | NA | AWGRTGPEAF
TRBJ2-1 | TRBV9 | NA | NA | ASSVGSATNNEQF
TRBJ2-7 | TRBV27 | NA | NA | ATGVRGPSNEQY
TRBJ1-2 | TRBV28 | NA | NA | ASSFTGIGLYT
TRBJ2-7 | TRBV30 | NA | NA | AWTASRDEQY
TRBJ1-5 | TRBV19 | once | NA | ASSIGRNNQPQH
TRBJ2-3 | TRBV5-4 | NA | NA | ASRQIPGRITDTQY
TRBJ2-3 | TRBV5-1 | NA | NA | ASSLEGQTSDTQY
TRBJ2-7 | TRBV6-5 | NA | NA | ASSYYPTGRYEQY
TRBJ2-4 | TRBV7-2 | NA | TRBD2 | ASSLKGRGAAY
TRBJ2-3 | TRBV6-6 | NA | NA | ASSYPSRGTDTQY
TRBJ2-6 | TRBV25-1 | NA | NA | ASSEWGQQGTGANVLT
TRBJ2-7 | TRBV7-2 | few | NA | ASSSMREQY
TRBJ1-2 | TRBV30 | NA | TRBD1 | AWAGTVFSGYT
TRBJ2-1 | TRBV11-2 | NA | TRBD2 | ASSLGRLAGVGNEQF
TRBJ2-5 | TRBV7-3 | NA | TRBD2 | ASSHLAGVETQY
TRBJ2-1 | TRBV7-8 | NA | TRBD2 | ASSRGEWDNEQF
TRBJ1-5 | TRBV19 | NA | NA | ASSPDRIQPQH
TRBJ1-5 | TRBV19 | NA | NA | ASIPGRDNNQPQH
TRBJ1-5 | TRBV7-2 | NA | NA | ASSLAVFSGQPQH
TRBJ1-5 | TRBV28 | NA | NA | ASRRTANQPQH
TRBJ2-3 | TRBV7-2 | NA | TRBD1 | ASSSLGTGVSTDTQY
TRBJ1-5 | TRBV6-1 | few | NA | ASSAPATGGNQPQH
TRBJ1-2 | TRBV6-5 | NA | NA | ANQIRAVDGYT
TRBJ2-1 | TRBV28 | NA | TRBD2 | ASSLSASGSGEQF
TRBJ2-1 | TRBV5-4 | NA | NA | ASRPQLYPSSGNEQF
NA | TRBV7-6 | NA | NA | ASSQAVDYEQY